This TCR beta chain was observed in a study of T cell repertoires in cytomegalovirus infection. Study as a whole: Recently described HLA-C-restricted plus well-studied HLA-B-restricted CMV epitopes were used. A matching HLA type, together with CMV infection, was signaled by public TCR beta signatures.

One entry per CDR3 protein results from TCRdb running MiXCR on the reads. The sample consists of roughly 340,000 distinct CDR3 sequences, 25% to 30% of them appearing once. Concerning this clonotype: Its specificity is not known.

Germline V gene lookup returns CDR1 MGHRA and CDR2 YSYEKL. The CDR3 is 20 amino acids. With V trimmed by 1 base and J by 4 bases, 17 bases remained unmatched. The study's findings and limits: What dominated the ex vivo response were HLA-C-restricted CMV-specific TCR beta clonotypes. People with CMV and the relevant HLA were identified by cumulative public TCR beta family frequency.

The V call is TRBV4-1, the J call TRBJ2-5, with TRBD2 identical over 11 bases. This material consisted of cultured PBMCs, taken from culture after CMV antigen stimulation. This TCR came from a human donor in good health (CMV status not recorded). Some clones in this sample may be carry-over from other donors' samples. In nucleotides, the CDR3 is TGCGCCAGCAGCCAAGGGCTCACTAGCGGGAGTAGGCACGTCCCAGAGACCCAGTACTTC. This encodes CASSQGLTSGSRHVPETQYF.